This T cell receptor beta chain was profiled in a study of T cell repertoires in cytomegalovirus infection. Study details: Use of recently identified HLA-C-restricted and well-studied HLA-B-restricted CMV epitopes was part of the study. It was the public TCR beta signatures that indicated both CMV infection and matching HLA type.

In TCRdb, the reads were re-called with MiXCR into one record per CDR3 protein. The table records 110,000 to 150,000 distinct CDR3 sequences, 30% to 40% of them present only once. Trimming cost V 3 bases and J 1 base; bases outside gene matches: 15. The CDR3 covers 19 residues. Germline CDR1 reads LNHDA; CDR2 reads SQIVND (reference sequence). Details on this clonotype: What it recognizes is unknown.

This TCR was recovered from a human donor in good health (CMV status not recorded). Some clones in this sample may be carry-over from other donors' samples. The chain employs TRBV19 and TRBJ1-1, with TRBD1 matching over 9 bases. The specimen comprised CD8+ T cells from cultured PBMCs, sampled from culture after CMV antigen stimulation. The CDR3: CASSILGLGQGRSNTEAFF. The CDR3 DNA reads as TGTGCCAGTAGTATTTTGGGACTGGGACAGGGTCGTTCGAACACTGAAGCTTTCTTT.